This entry lists 18 T cell receptor beta chains sequenced from one sample in a study of T cell changes during pregnancy in multiple sclerosis (dated by TCRdb to about 2019). Library preparation was by the immunoSEQ multiplex PCR assay. TCRdb provides this immuneACCESS table in a form limited to in-frame rearrangements. Some clones are lacking; in checked studies, under half of them reflect an unresolved V gene, and why the rest are absent is not known. For this sample the table gives some 37,000 clones, of which approximately 90% were detected only once. Roughly 0.72% of the sample rests with the top ten. The specimen was CD4+ T cells from peripheral blood mononuclear cells, collected before pregnancy. The receptors were gathered from a female donor with multiple sclerosis, enrolled in a pregnancy study.

V and J are TRBV5-1 and TRBJ2-3; TRBD2 matches 13 bases. Germline values: CDR1 SGHRS, CDR2 YFSETQ. J was trimmed by 4 bases and V by 3 bases; bases with no gene match: 11. CDR3 length equals 18 residues. The CDR3 bases are TGCGCCAGCAGCTCCTGGGCTTGGACTAGCGGGAGTGCAGATACGCAGTATTTT. Translation: CASSSWAWTSGSADTQYF.

The chain joins TRBV5-1 to TRBJ2-7; 7 bases agree with TRBD2. The CDR3 runs to 15 residues. Germline CDR1 reads SGHRS; CDR2 reads YFSETQ. V shed 1 base, J shed 4 bases, and the junction held 8 bases outside the gene matches. The chain's CDR3 is CASSLSPAGFYEQYF. CDR3 DNA: TGCGCCAGCAGCTTGTCTCCAGCGGGATTTTACGAGCAGTACTTC.

The gene calls are TRBV6-5 and TRBJ2-5; 8 bases align to TRBD1. Germline CDR1 MNHEY, CDR2 SVGAGI. The V segment lost 2 bases and the J segment 4 bases; nucleotides outside the gene matches: 6. The CDR3 is made up of 15 amino acids. The CDR3 coding sequence is TGTGCCAGCAGTTACAACGGACAGGGCCGAGAGACCCAGTACTTC. Encoded protein: CASSYNGQGRETQYF.

This clone was picked up one time. This sequence joins TRBV29-1 and TRBJ1-1, with 7 bases matching TRBD1. The germline gives CDR1 SQVTM, CDR2 ANQGSEA. CDR3 length equals 13 residues. J was trimmed by 5 bases and V by 6 bases; bases with no gene match: 9. The CDR3 region has the DNA TGCAGCGTGACTGACAGGGCGAGGACTGAAGCTTTCTTT. Its translation: CSVTDRARTEAFF.

The chain couples TRBV19 to TRBJ1-5, with 7 bases matching TRBD1. Germline CDR1 reads LNHDA; CDR2 reads SQIVND (reference sequence). Unmatched junction bases numbered 10, after V lost 6 bases and J lost 5 bases. This CDR3 has 15 amino acids. The CDR3 region has the DNA TGTGCCAGTAGCTCCGACAGGGCTAACTATCAGCCCCAGCATTTT. It specifies CASSSDRANYQPQHF.

The genes are TRBV7-2 and TRBJ2-7; possible D gene TRBD2, 7 bases. Germline CDR1 SGHTA, CDR2 FQGNSA. The CDR3 extends over 15 amino acids. V was clipped by 5 bases and J by 7 bases, with 21 bases between them. The CDR3 here is CASSAPGGLGGEQYF. The CDR3 DNA is TGTGCCAGCAGCGCCCCGGGGGGCCTCGGGGGGGAGCAGTACTTC.

The J gene is TRBJ1-2, the V gene TRBV6-1; maybe TRBD1 (6 bases). Germline V CDR1 and CDR2: MNHNS, SASEGT. The CDR3 extends over 13 amino acids. V lost 5 bases to trimming and J lost 2 bases, with 9 bases between them. The CDR3 region has the DNA TGTGCCAGCAGTCCCACAGGGAACTATGGCTACACCTTC. It yields the protein CASSPTGNYGYTF.

This chain connects TRBV4-2 to TRBJ1-2; perhaps TRBD1 as D (5 bases). V lost 6 bases to trimming and J lost 0 bases, with 14 bases between them. The V gene's germline CDR1 is LGHNA and CDR2 YNFKEQ. There are 15 residues in the CDR3. The CDR3: CASSPNRHTNYGYTF. CDR3 coding DNA: TGTGCCAGCAGTCCGAACAGGCATACTAACTATGGCTACACCTTC.

This clone has just a few counts. This chain uses TRBV28 with TRBJ2-7; TRBD1 might be the D (5 bases). The germline V gene encodes CDR1 MDHEN and CDR2 SYDVKM. The length of the CDR3 is 14 residues. V was pared by 2 bases and J by 6 bases, with 14 bases between. CDR3 DNA sequence: TGTGCCAGCAGTTTAAACCCAGGGTTGGGCGAGCAGTACTTC. This encodes CASSLNPGLGEQYF.

The rearrangement uses TRBV11-2 and TRBJ1-3, with a tentative D call TRBD1 (5 bases). CDR3 length equals 16 residues. Germline loops: CDR1 SGHAT, CDR2 FQNNGV. Trimming took 0 bases from V and 2 from J, leaving 11 bases between them. CDR3 bases: TGTGCCAGCAGCTTAGAGTCAGGGATCGCTGGAAACACCATATATTTT. Protein: CASSLESGIAGNTIYF.

For the CDR3, the DNA is TGTGCCAGCAGCTTGAGGGTGGGGGAGCAGTACTTC. Translating it yields CASSLRVGEQYF. The V call is TRBV7-9, the J call TRBJ2-7; tentative D call: TRBD2 (5 bases). Trimming pared 3 bases from V and 7 bases from J, leaving 10 bases between. Germline V gene sequence: CDR1 SEHNR, CDR2 FQNEAQ (reference sequence). This CDR3 has 12 residues.

The J gene is TRBJ1-5, the V gene TRBV19, with 8 positions matching TRBD1. J lost 7 bases, V lost 2 bases, and 7 bases had no gene match. CDR3 length: 15 amino acids. Germline V CDR1 and CDR2: LNHDA, SQIVND (reference sequence). The CDR3 region is CASSIRTGRAQPQHF. CDR3 DNA sequence: TGTGCCAGTAGTATACGGACAGGGAGAGCGCAGCCCCAGCATTTT.

The V and J genes are TRBV6-5 and TRBJ2-1; 8 bases agree with TRBD2. The CDR3 totals 13 residues. V trimming: 6 bases; J trimming: 8 bases; junction bases outside the gene matches: 6. Germline lookup yields CDR1 MNHEY and CDR2 SVGAGI. For the CDR3, the DNA is TGTGCCAGCAGACGACTAGCGATCGATGAGCAGTTCTTC. It specifies CASRRLAIDEQFF.

The rearrangement links TRBV7-2 to TRBJ2-2, with D possibly TRBD1 on 6 matching bases. The CDR3 covers 14 residues. CDR1 and CDR2 from the germline V gene are SGHTA and FQGNSA. V was pared by 5 bases and J by 5 bases, with 12 bases between. CDR3 loop: CASSHRATTGELFF. CDR3 sequence (DNA): TGTGCCAGCAGCCACAGGGCGACAACCGGGGAGCTGTTTTTT.

The chain joins TRBV19 to TRBJ1-5; D possibly corresponds to TRBD1 (5 bases). V lost 5 bases and J lost 3, with 8 bases in between. Germline-derived CDR1 and CDR2 are LNHDA and SQIVND (reference sequence). The CDR3 extends over 13 amino acids. Here the CDR3 DNA reads TGTGCCAGTAGTGAAGGGGTCAATCAGCCCCAGCATTTT. The encoded protein is CASSEGVNQPQHF.

The chain recombines TRBV5-4 with TRBJ2-2; 8 bases agree with TRBD1. The V segment lost 4 bases and the J segment 6 bases; nucleotides outside the gene matches: 5. This CDR3 region has 14 residues. Per the germline V gene, CDR1 is SGHNT and CDR2 is YYREEE (reference sequence). The CDR3 is CASSPGTGPGELFF. As DNA, the CDR3 is TGTGCCAGCAGCCCCGGGACAGGTCCCGGGGAGCTGTTTTTT.

The chain links TRBV5-1 to TRBJ2-5; TRBD2 agrees at 13 bases. With V trimmed by 3 bases and J by 4 bases, 6 bases remained unmatched. The CDR3 is made up of 16 amino acids. Per the germline V gene, CDR1 is SGHRS and CDR2 is YFSETQ. The CDR3 spells CASSSGLAGVGETQYF. In DNA form, the CDR3 reads TGCGCCAGCAGCTCCGGACTAGCGGGAGTTGGAGAGACCCAGTACTTC. Full variable domain (missing parts from reference TRBV5-1 and TRBJ2-5): KAGVTQTPRYLIKTRGQQVTLSCSPISGHRSVSWYQQTPGQGLQFLFEYFSETQRNKGNFPGRFSGRQFSNSRSEMNVSTLELGDSALYLCASSSGLAGVGETQYFGPGTRLLVL.

The J gene is TRBJ2-5, the V gene TRBV5-1; maybe TRBD1 (5 bases). V was cut by 0 bases and J by 2 bases, with 11 bases left in between. The CDR3 contains 15 residues. Germline values: CDR1 SGHRS, CDR2 YFSETQ. The CDR3 DNA is TGCGCCAGCAGCTTGGGACAGTTTCTGCAAGAGACCCAGTACTTC. This encodes CASSLGQFLQETQYF. The full variable domain, its missing parts supplied by reference TRBV5-1 and TRBJ2-5, is KAGVTQTPRYLIKTRGQQVTLSCSPISGHRSVSWYQQTPGQGLQFLFEYFSETQRNKGNFPGRFSGRQFSNSRSEMNVSTLELGDSALYLCASSLGQFLQETQYFGPGTRLLVL.